The rows below give T cell receptor beta chains drawn from one sample of a study of shared clonotypes between healthy human individuals. The repertoire was sequenced with immunoSEQ multiplex PCR; TCRdb's copy has only in-frame clones and lacks some. The sample yields around 1.4 million clones, 97% to 99% seen once. Material for sequencing was naive CD4+ T cells sorted from blood. The source of these receptors is a man aged 25-40 years in good health. Both conserved end residues are part of each CDR3. The D gene is left open where the match is weak. Clone size is shown for a subset of rows, as once, few, many or a class of expanded clone.

D gene: TRBD1; clone size: -; J gene: TRBJ2-1; V gene: TRBV5-1; CDR3 protein: CASSSGPRGHEQFF; CDR3 DNA: TGCGCCAGCAGCTCAGGCCCTAGGGGGCATGAGCAGTTCTTC
D gene: -; clone size: -; J gene: TRBJ1-1; V gene: TRBV6-4; CDR3 protein: CASRFTLRPNTEAFF; CDR3 DNA: TGTGCCAGCAGATTCACCCTCAGACCGAACACTGAAGCTTTCTTT
D gene: -; clone size: few; J gene: TRBJ1-5; V gene: TRBV19; CDR3 protein: CASSQKGYNQPQHF; CDR3 DNA: TGTGCCAGTAGTCAAAAAGGCTACAATCAGCCCCAGCATTTT
D gene: -; clone size: -; J gene: TRBJ1-4; V gene: TRBV13; CDR3 protein: CASSLASDISGEKLFF; CDR3 DNA: TGTGCCAGCAGCTTAGCTTCGGACATCTCGGGTGAAAAACTGTTTTTT
D gene: TRBD1; clone size: once; J gene: TRBJ1-1; V gene: TRBV4-3; CDR3 protein: CASSQERQGGTEAFF; CDR3 DNA: TGCGCCAGCAGCCAAGAACGACAGGGAGGGACTGAAGCTTTCTTT
D gene: -; clone size: -; J gene: TRBJ1-2; V gene: TRBV18; CDR3 protein: CASSSNNWGRNYGYTF; CDR3 DNA: TGTGCCAGCTCATCAAACAACTGGGGGCGAAACTATGGCTACACCTTC
D gene: -; clone size: -; J gene: TRBJ1-4; V gene: TRBV28; CDR3 protein: CASTPFRAANEKLFF; CDR3 DNA: TGTGCCAGCACCCCCTTCCGAGCCGCGAATGAAAAACTGTTTTTT
D gene: -; clone size: -; J gene: TRBJ2-1; V gene: TRBV7-2; CDR3 protein: CASSFWQGAYNEQFF; CDR3 DNA: TGTGCCAGCAGCTTTTGGCAGGGAGCCTACAATGAGCAGTTCTTC
D gene: -; clone size: -; J gene: TRBJ2-7; V gene: TRBV6-6; CDR3 protein: CASKQGEGTTYEQYF; CDR3 DNA: TGTGCCAGTAAACAGGGCGAGGGTACGACCTACGAGCAGTACTTC
D gene: -; clone size: -; J gene: TRBJ1-2; V gene: TRBV29-1; CDR3 protein: CSVVGDYGYTF; CDR3 DNA: TGCAGCGTTGTTGGGGACTATGGCTACACCTTC
D gene: -; clone size: -; J gene: TRBJ2-7; V gene: TRBV19; CDR3 protein: CASGRGHEQYF; CDR3 DNA: TGTGCCAGCGGGCGGGGCCACGAGCAGTACTTC
D gene: -; clone size: -; J gene: TRBJ2-2; V gene: TRBV27; CDR3 protein: CASTLWGRNTGELFF; CDR3 DNA: TGTGCCAGCACTCTCTGGGGGCGCAACACCGGGGAGCTGTTTTTT
D gene: -; clone size: -; J gene: TRBJ2-2; V gene: TRBV10-1; CDR3 protein: CASSERQRGELFF; CDR3 DNA: TGCGCCAGCAGTGAGCGACAGAGAGGGGAGCTGTTTTTT
D gene: -; clone size: -; J gene: TRBJ2-7; V gene: TRBV20-1; CDR3 protein: CSARQNYEQYF; CDR3 DNA: TGCAGTGCTAGACAGAATTACGAGCAGTACTTC
D gene: TRBD2; clone size: once; J gene: TRBJ2-1; V gene: TRBV11-2; CDR3 protein: CASSWGLAGGNEQFF; CDR3 DNA: TGTGCCAGCAGCTGGGGACTAGCGGGAGGCAATGAGCAGTTCTTC
D gene: -; clone size: -; J gene: TRBJ2-3; V gene: TRBV18; CDR3 protein: CASSPASTDTQYF; CDR3 DNA: TGTGCCAGCTCACCCGCTAGCACAGATACGCAGTATTTT
D gene: -; clone size: -; J gene: TRBJ2-2; V gene: TRBV6-1; CDR3 protein: CASSGLGNTGELFF; CDR3 DNA: TGTGCCAGCAGTGGTCTGGGAAACACCGGGGAGCTGTTTTTT
D gene: -; clone size: once; J gene: TRBJ1-5; V gene: TRBV19; CDR3 protein: CASSTDGGNGPQHF; CDR3 DNA: TGTGCCAGTAGTACGGACGGGGGAAATGGGCCCCAGCATTTT
D gene: -; clone size: once; J gene: TRBJ2-1; V gene: TRBV10-1; CDR3 protein: CASSENGEQFF; CDR3 DNA: TGCGCCAGCAGTGAGAACGGTGAGCAGTTCTTC
D gene: TRBD1; clone size: -; J gene: TRBJ1-5; V gene: TRBV5-5; CDR3 protein: CASSSLDRYNQPQHF; CDR3 DNA: TGTGCCAGCAGCTCCTTGGACAGGTACAATCAGCCCCAGCATTTT
D gene: TRBD1; clone size: -; J gene: TRBJ2-7; V gene: TRBV11-3; CDR3 protein: CASSTHRDSYEQYF; CDR3 DNA: TGTGCCAGCAGCACCCACCGGGACAGCTACGAGCAGTACTTC
D gene: -; clone size: -; J gene: TRBJ1-1; V gene: TRBV7-2; CDR3 protein: CASSFGANTEAFF; CDR3 DNA: TGTGCCAGCAGCTTCGGGGCGAACACTGAAGCTTTCTTT
D gene: -; clone size: -; J gene: TRBJ2-1; V gene: TRBV12-5; CDR3 protein: CASGSTVPGAKDNEQFF; CDR3 DNA: TGTGCTAGTGGTTCAACCGTACCAGGGGCCAAAGACAATGAGCAGTTCTTC
D gene: -; clone size: -; J gene: TRBJ2-7; V gene: TRBV5-1; CDR3 protein: CASSRESSSYEQYF; CDR3 DNA: TGCGCCAGCAGCAGAGAATCAAGCTCCTACGAGCAGTACTTC
D gene: -; clone size: -; J gene: TRBJ2-3; V gene: TRBV5-1; CDR3 protein: CASSNRVSDTQYF; CDR3 DNA: TGCGCCAGCAGTAACAGGGTTTCCGATACGCAGTATTTT
D gene: -; clone size: -; J gene: TRBJ2-7; V gene: TRBV5-1; CDR3 protein: CASSLTMVGQGGIPQYF; CDR3 DNA: TGCGCCAGCAGCTTGACGATGGTTGGACAGGGAGGGATTCCCCAGTACTTC
D gene: -; clone size: -; J gene: TRBJ2-7; V gene: TRBV5-1; CDR3 protein: CASARADESYEQYF; CDR3 DNA: TGCGCCAGCGCGCGGGCAGACGAATCCTACGAGCAGTACTTC
D gene: -; clone size: -; J gene: TRBJ2-7; V gene: TRBV5-6; CDR3 protein: CASSLWSVYEQYF; CDR3 DNA: TGTGCCAGCAGCTTGTGGTCGGTCTACGAGCAGTACTTC
D gene: -; clone size: -; J gene: TRBJ1-4; V gene: TRBV29-1; CDR3 protein: CSVREGEKLFF; CDR3 DNA: TGCAGCGTTCGGGAAGGAGAAAAACTGTTTTTT
D gene: TRBD2; clone size: -; J gene: TRBJ2-3; V gene: TRBV6-1; CDR3 protein: CASRTMIAGTDTQYF; CDR3 DNA: TGTGCCAGCAGGACGATGATAGCGGGGACAGATACGCAGTATTTT
D gene: TRBD1; clone size: -; J gene: TRBJ2-7; V gene: TRBV9; CDR3 protein: CASSVAPAGGFYEQYF; CDR3 DNA: TGTGCCAGCAGCGTAGCGCCGGCAGGGGGTTTCTACGAGCAGTACTTC
D gene: -; clone size: once; J gene: TRBJ2-3; V gene: TRBV28; CDR3 protein: CASSPNTEHTQYF; CDR3 DNA: TGTGCCAGCAGCCCAAATACCGAACATACGCAGTATTTT
D gene: -; clone size: -; J gene: TRBJ1-5; V gene: TRBV15; CDR3 protein: CATSRGEQEGRNQPQHF; CDR3 DNA: TGTGCCACCAGCAGAGGGGAACAGGAGGGCCGAAATCAGCCCCAGCATTTT
D gene: -; clone size: -; J gene: TRBJ1-4; V gene: TRBV5-4; CDR3 protein: CASSQRDGRNEKLFF; CDR3 DNA: TGTGCCAGCAGCCAGCGGGACGGAAGGAATGAAAAACTGTTTTTT
D gene: TRBD1; clone size: -; J gene: TRBJ2-2; V gene: TRBV19; CDR3 protein: CASSSRTGGIGELFF; CDR3 DNA: TGTGCCAGTAGTTCACGGACAGGGGGAATCGGGGAGCTGTTTTTT
D gene: TRBD2; clone size: -; J gene: TRBJ2-1; V gene: TRBV9; CDR3 protein: CASSVGLAHYNEQFF; CDR3 DNA: TGTGCCAGCAGCGTAGGACTAGCGCACTACAATGAGCAGTTCTTC
D gene: TRBD1; clone size: -; J gene: TRBJ1-2; V gene: TRBV7-8; CDR3 protein: CASSYRGGVLDGYTF; CDR3 DNA: TGTGCCAGCAGCTACAGGGGGGGAGTCTTGGATGGCTACACCTTC
D gene: -; clone size: -; J gene: TRBJ1-2; V gene: TRBV6-5; CDR3 protein: CASTIDRNYGYTF; CDR3 DNA: TGTGCCAGCACCATCGACAGAAACTATGGCTACACCTTC
D gene: TRBD2; clone size: -; J gene: TRBJ2-1; V gene: TRBV5-4; CDR3 protein: CASSLLAGADNEQFF; CDR3 DNA: TGTGCCAGCAGCTTGCTGGCGGGAGCCGACAATGAGCAGTTCTTC
D gene: TRBD2; clone size: once; J gene: TRBJ2-5; V gene: TRBV2; CDR3 protein: CASSALLAGRETQYF; CDR3 DNA: TGTGCCAGCAGTGCTTTACTAGCGGGGCGGGAGACCCAGTACTTC
D gene: -; clone size: -; J gene: TRBJ2-7; V gene: TRBV15; CDR3 protein: CATSRDLGRGKTYEQYF; CDR3 DNA: TGTGCCACCAGCAGAGATCTTGGGAGGGGGAAGACCTACGAGCAGTACTTC
D gene: TRBD1; clone size: -; J gene: TRBJ1-1; V gene: TRBV29-1; CDR3 protein: CSVGSTTGGVRLYTEAFF; CDR3 DNA: TGCAGCGTTGGGAGTACCACAGGGGGCGTAAGGTTGTACACTGAAGCTTTCTTT
D gene: TRBD1; clone size: -; J gene: TRBJ1-4; V gene: TRBV9; CDR3 protein: CASSVGGQGNEKLFF; CDR3 DNA: TGTGCCAGCAGCGTAGGGGGACAGGGTAATGAAAAACTGTTTTTT
D gene: TRBD2; clone size: -; J gene: TRBJ2-1; V gene: TRBV11-3; CDR3 protein: CASSLGPGLAGSEQFF; CDR3 DNA: TGTGCCAGCAGCTTAGGGCCGGGACTAGCGGGAAGTGAGCAGTTCTTC
D gene: -; clone size: -; J gene: TRBJ2-5; V gene: TRBV29-1; CDR3 protein: CSVEPHMEETQYF; CDR3 DNA: TGCAGCGTTGAACCCCATATGGAGGAGACCCAGTACTTC
D gene: TRBD1; clone size: -; J gene: TRBJ1-4; V gene: TRBV11-2; CDR3 protein: CASSLGQGWGKLFF; CDR3 DNA: TGTGCCAGCAGCTTAGGACAGGGGTGGGGAAAACTGTTTTTT
D gene: TRBD2; clone size: -; J gene: TRBJ2-1; V gene: TRBV28; CDR3 protein: CASSLWGAGGGNEQFF; CDR3 DNA: TGTGCCAGCAGTTTATGGGGAGCGGGAGGGGGGAATGAGCAGTTCTTC
D gene: -; clone size: -; J gene: TRBJ1-1; V gene: TRBV18; CDR3 protein: CASSPPGVRGTEAFF; CDR3 DNA: TGTGCCAGCTCACCACCAGGGGTAAGGGGCACTGAAGCTTTCTTT
D gene: TRBD1; clone size: -; J gene: TRBJ2-1; V gene: TRBV5-1; CDR3 protein: CASSLAPGTGENEQFF; CDR3 DNA: TGCGCCAGCAGCTTGGCACCCGGGACAGGGGAGAATGAGCAGTTCTTC
D gene: -; clone size: -; J gene: TRBJ2-7; V gene: TRBV14; CDR3 protein: CASSQGGFRYEQYF; CDR3 DNA: TGTGCCAGCAGCCAAGGCGGATTTCGGTACGAGCAGTACTTC
D gene: -; clone size: -; J gene: TRBJ2-3; V gene: TRBV18; CDR3 protein: CASSPPGLEQDTQYF; CDR3 DNA: TGTGCCAGCTCACCCCCAGGGCTAGAGCAAGATACGCAGTATTTT
D gene: TRBD2; clone size: -; J gene: TRBJ2-7; V gene: TRBV28; CDR3 protein: CASSLRRTSGSYEQYF; CDR3 DNA: TGTGCCAGCAGTTTACGCCGGACTAGCGGATCCTACGAGCAGTACTTC
D gene: TRBD1; clone size: -; J gene: TRBJ1-5; V gene: TRBV6-1; CDR3 protein: CASSTGGGQPQHF; CDR3 DNA: TGTGCCAGTTCGACAGGGGGAGGACAGCCCCAGCATTTT